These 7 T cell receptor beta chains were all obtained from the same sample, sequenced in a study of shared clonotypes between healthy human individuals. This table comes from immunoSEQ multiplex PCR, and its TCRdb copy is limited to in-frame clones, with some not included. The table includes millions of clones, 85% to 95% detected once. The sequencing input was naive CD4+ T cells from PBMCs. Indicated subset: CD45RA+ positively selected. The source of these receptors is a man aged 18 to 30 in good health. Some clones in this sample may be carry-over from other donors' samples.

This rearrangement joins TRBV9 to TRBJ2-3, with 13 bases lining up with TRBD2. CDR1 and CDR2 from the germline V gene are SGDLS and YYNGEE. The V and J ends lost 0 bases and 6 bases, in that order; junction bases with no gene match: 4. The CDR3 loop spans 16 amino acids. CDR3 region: CASSVVLAGGWDTQYF. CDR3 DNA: TGTGCCAGCAGCGTAGTACTAGCGGGAGGGTGGGATACGCAGTATTTT.

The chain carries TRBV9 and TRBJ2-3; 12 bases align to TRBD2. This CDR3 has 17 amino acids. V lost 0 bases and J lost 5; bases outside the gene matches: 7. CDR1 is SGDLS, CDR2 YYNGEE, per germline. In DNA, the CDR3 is TGTGCCAGCAGCGTAGGACTAGCGGGAGCTTTCCAAGATACGCAGTATTTT. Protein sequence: CASSVGLAGAFQDTQYF.

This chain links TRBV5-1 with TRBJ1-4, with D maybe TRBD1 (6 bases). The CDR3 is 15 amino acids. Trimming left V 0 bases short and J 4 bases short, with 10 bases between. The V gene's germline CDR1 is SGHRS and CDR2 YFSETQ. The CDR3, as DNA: TGCGCCAGCAGCTTGGTGGGGACACATAATGAAAAACTGTTTTTT. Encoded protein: CASSLVGTHNEKLFF.

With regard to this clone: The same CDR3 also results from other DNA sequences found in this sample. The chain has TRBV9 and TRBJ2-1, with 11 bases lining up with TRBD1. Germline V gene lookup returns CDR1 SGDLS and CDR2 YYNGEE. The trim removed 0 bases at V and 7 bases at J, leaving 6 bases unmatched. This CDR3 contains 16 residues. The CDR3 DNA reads TGTGCCAGCAGCGTAGGAGGACAGGGGGCTTCAAATGAGCAGTTCTTC. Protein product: CASSVGGQGASNEQFF.

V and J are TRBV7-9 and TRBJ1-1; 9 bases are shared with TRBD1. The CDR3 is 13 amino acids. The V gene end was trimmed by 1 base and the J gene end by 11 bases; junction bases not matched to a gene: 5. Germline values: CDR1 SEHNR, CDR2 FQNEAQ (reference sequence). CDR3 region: CASSLEQGARAFF. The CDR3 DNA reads TGTGCCAGCAGCTTAGAACAGGGGGCGCGGGCTTTCTTT.

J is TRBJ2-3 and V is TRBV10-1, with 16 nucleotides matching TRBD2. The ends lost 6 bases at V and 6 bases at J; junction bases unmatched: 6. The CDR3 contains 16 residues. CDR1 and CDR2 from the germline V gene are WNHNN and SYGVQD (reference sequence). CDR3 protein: CASSKGLAGGLDTQYF. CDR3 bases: TGCGCCAGCAGCAAGGGACTAGCGGGAGGGTTGGATACGCAGTATTTT.

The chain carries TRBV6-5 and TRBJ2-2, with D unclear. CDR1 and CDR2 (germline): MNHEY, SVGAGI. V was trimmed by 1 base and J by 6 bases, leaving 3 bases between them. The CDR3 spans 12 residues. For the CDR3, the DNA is TGTGCCAGCAGTTACTGGGCCGGGGAGCTGTTTTTT. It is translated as CASSYWAGELFF.